The 10 T cell receptor beta chains below all came from one sample that was sequenced in a study of shared clonotypes between healthy human individuals. Terminally differentiated effector memory CD45RA+ cells were left out of the naive CD8 fraction, which was CD45RO-negative and positively selected for CCR7. Here immunoSEQ multiplex PCR was the method, and the copy in TCRdb shows in-frame clones only, minus some. The sample contains under 1 million clones, roughly 96% of which appear only once. Sequences were obtained from naive CD8+ T cells sorted from blood. The receptors were gathered from a man younger than 40 in good health.

The gene calls are TRBV2 and TRBJ2-7; no clear D. The CDR3 is made up of 11 amino acids. V lost 4 bases and J 5 bases, leaving 6 bases between the germline ends. CDR1 is SNHLY and CDR2 is FYNNEI in the germline V gene. The CDR3 nucleotides read TGTGCCAGCAGTGCGTACCACGAGCAGTACTTC. It translates to CASSAYHEQYF.

This clone was detected only once. The chain uses TRBV5-1 and TRBJ2-5; the D is unclear. The CDR3 sequence is 15 residues long. V was clipped by 3 bases and J by 5 bases, with 17 bases between them. CDR1 SGHRS and CDR2 YFSETQ come from the germline V gene. The chain's CDR3 is CASSWYSSDRETQYF. The CDR3 region has the DNA TGCGCCAGCAGCTGGTATAGTTCGGATCGGGAGACCCAGTACTTC.

The CDR3 DNA sequence: TGTGCCAGCAGCTCGTGGGGAGTATCCACAGATACGCAGTATTTT. Translation: CASSSWGVSTDTQYF. The chain couples TRBV9 to TRBJ2-3, with D maybe TRBD2 (5 bases). The ends were cut back, 4 bases at V and 2 bases at J, with 14 bases in the middle. There are 15 residues in the CDR3. Germline CDR1 SGDLS, CDR2 YYNGEE.

This chain links TRBV7-9 with TRBJ2-3; D remains ambiguous. Per germline, CDR1 SEHNR and CDR2 FQNEAQ (reference sequence). CDR3 length: 15 residues. The ends were cut back, 0 bases at V and 2 bases at J, with 9 bases in the middle. The CDR3 sequence: CASSLAVGFTDTQYF. CDR3 in DNA: TGTGCCAGCAGCTTAGCGGTAGGGTTCACAGATACGCAGTATTTT.

This chain uses TRBV6-1 with TRBJ2-1; 8 nucleotides line up with TRBD1. V was clipped by 4 bases and J by 12 bases; unmatched bases: 8. Germline CDR1 is MNHNS and CDR2 is SASEGT. The CDR3 is made up of 13 amino acids. The CDR3 nucleotides are TGTGCCAGCAGTGGGGACAGGACCATCGGGCAGTTCTTC. It specifies CASSGDRTIGQFF.

The CDR3 here is CASSSELAGQGETQYF. CDR3 coding DNA: TGCGCCAGCAGTTCCGAACTAGCGGGGCAAGGAGAGACCCAGTACTTC. The rearrangement uses TRBV5-1 and TRBJ2-5, with 10 bases identical to TRBD2. There are 16 residues in the CDR3. Losses at the gene ends were 5 bases for V and 4 bases for J; bases not matched to a gene: 11. Per germline, CDR1 SGHRS and CDR2 YFSETQ.

The chain has TRBV7-6 and TRBJ2-5, with TRBD2 as a possible D gene (6 bases). The CDR3 length is 14 residues. Between the trimmed V and J ends, which lost 1 base and 4 bases, there was a span of 10 bases. Germline V CDR1 and CDR2: SGHVS, FNYEAQ. For the CDR3, the DNA is TGTGCCAGCAGCTTAGGGAGGCGGGGAGAGACCCAGTACTTC. This translates into CASSLGRRGETQYF.

V gene TRBV5-1 combines with J gene TRBJ1-1; TRBD1 aligns across 9 bases. Germline values: CDR1 SGHRS, CDR2 YFSETQ. J lost 0 bases, V lost 3 bases, and 12 bases had no gene match. The CDR3 is made up of 18 amino acids. The CDR3 region is CASSWRGTGGGLNTEAFF. CDR3 sequence (DNA): TGCGCCAGCAGCTGGAGGGGCACAGGGGGCGGTTTGAACACTGAAGCTTTCTTT.

The V and J genes are TRBV7-9 and TRBJ2-2, with TRBD1 identical over 8 bases. J was trimmed by 7 bases and V by 0 bases; bases with no gene match: 4. The CDR3 has 15 amino acids. Germline assignment: CDR1 SEHNR and CDR2 FQNEAQ (reference sequence). In DNA form, the CDR3 reads TGTGCCAGCAGCTTAGCCAGGGGGCGCCACGGGGAGCTGTTTTTT. This gives the protein CASSLARGRHGELFF.

The chain employs TRBV27 and TRBJ1-4; 7 positions agree with TRBD1. The CDR3 extends over 16 amino acids. V shed 5 bases and J 6 bases; nucleotides not matched to a gene: 12. Germline lookup yields CDR1 MNHEY and CDR2 SMNVEV (reference sequence). In DNA form, the CDR3 reads TGTGCCAGCAGTCCCCAGCCAGGGGGAGTAGATGAAAAACTGTTTTTT. Its protein is CASSPQPGGVDEKLFF.